These 8 T cell receptor beta chains were sequenced from one sample in a study of vaccination and CD4 T cells after COVID-19. The antigens of these receptors remain unknown. The treatment was: roughly 10-day PBMC culture with coronavirus spike peptide pools or control peptides (ViraFEST assay). Sequenced with the Oncomine TCR Beta short-read assay was DNA taken from cultured CD4+ T cells. TCRdb reanalysed the PCR reads using MiXCR and keeps one entry per CDR3 protein. The sample has about 5,400 distinct CDR3 sequences; about 32% are singletons. The sequences come from CD4+ T cells from blood, cultured in vitro, collected after SARS-CoV-2 vaccination. The receptors were gathered from a human donor who had recovered from COVID-19.

V gene TRBV20-1 combines with J gene TRBJ2-7; 8 positions match TRBD1. CDR1 and CDR2 from the germline V gene are DFQATT and SNEGSKA (reference sequence). V gave up 5 bases and J gave up 2 bases; unmatched junction bases: 5. The CDR3 has 13 residues. The CDR3 is CSAARTGTYEQYF. CDR3 bases: TGCAGTGCTGCGCGGACAGGGACCTACGAGCAGTACTTC.

Only a few counts were recorded for this clonotype. The V call is TRBV20-1, the J call TRBJ1-3; D is undetermined. This CDR3 has 13 residues. Germline V lookup: CDR1 DFQATT, CDR2 SNEGSKA (reference sequence). V was pared by 5 bases and J by 1 base, with 9 bases between. The CDR3 DNA follows: TGCAGTGCTTCTAGGATATCTGGAAACACCATATATTTT. This translates into CSASRISGNTIYF.

This clonotype has more than one count but fewer than ten. J is TRBJ2-5 and V is TRBV4-2; TRBD2 matches 15 bases. Germline CDR1 and CDR2: LGHNA and YNFKEQ. CDR3 length: 16 residues. Trimming took 4 bases from V and 3 from J; bases not matched to a gene: 3. The CDR3 protein is CASSLGTSGRKETQYF. The CDR3 DNA follows: TGTGCCAGCAGCCTCGGGACTAGCGGGAGGAAAGAGACCCAGTACTTC.

This clonotype was recorded a few times. This chain uses TRBV24-1 with TRBJ2-1, with D possibly TRBD1 on 6 matching bases. There are 16 residues in the CDR3. Germline V gives CDR1 KGHDR, CDR2 SFDVKD. V was shortened by 2 bases and J by 2 bases, with 12 bases between the two germline ends. CDR3 sequence: CATSDSDSVTYNEQFF. The CDR3 nucleotides read TGTGCCACCAGTGATTCGGACAGCGTAACCTACAATGAGCAGTTCTTC.

This clonotype is termed medium-sized (0.01 to 0.1%). The chain couples TRBV7-8 to TRBJ2-1; 7 nucleotides align to TRBD1. This CDR3 is built from 16 residues. The V and J ends lost 6 bases and 1 base, in that order; junction bases with no gene match: 9. Germline V CDR1 and CDR2: SGHVS, FQNEAQ. The CDR3 spells CASRGTEYKSYNEQFF. Here the CDR3 DNA reads TGTGCCAGCAGAGGGACAGAATATAAGTCCTACAATGAGCAGTTCTTC.

The chain is built from TRBV11-2 and TRBJ1-2; a possible D gene is TRBD1 (6 bases). The length of the CDR3 is 13 residues. Germline-derived CDR1 and CDR2 are SGHAT and FQNNGV. V was trimmed by 5 bases and J by 3 bases, leaving 10 bases between them. The CDR3 bases are TGTGCCAGCAGCAAGGACAGCTACTATGGCTACACCTTC. Its protein product is CASSKDSYYGYTF.

The chain links TRBV15 to TRBJ2-1, with D hard to call. V shed 0 bases and J shed 4 bases, with 10 bases lying between them. Germline V lookup: CDR1 LNHNV, CDR2 YYDKDF (reference sequence). The CDR3 has 15 residues. The CDR3 sequence: CATSRDRAEYNEQFF. The CDR3 nucleotides read TGTGCCACCAGCAGAGATAGGGCCGAATACAATGAGCAGTTCTTC.

This clonotype appeared a few times. This sequence joins TRBV6-2 or TRBV6-3 and TRBJ2-7; 12 bases align to TRBD2. The CDR3 runs to 15 residues. Germline values: CDR1 MNHEY, CDR2 SVGEGT. V was clipped by 4 bases and J by 6 bases; unmatched bases: 7. CDR3 protein: CASSLTSGGPAEQYF. In DNA form, the CDR3 reads TGTGCCAGCAGTTTAACTAGCGGGGGGCCAGCCGAGCAGTACTTC.